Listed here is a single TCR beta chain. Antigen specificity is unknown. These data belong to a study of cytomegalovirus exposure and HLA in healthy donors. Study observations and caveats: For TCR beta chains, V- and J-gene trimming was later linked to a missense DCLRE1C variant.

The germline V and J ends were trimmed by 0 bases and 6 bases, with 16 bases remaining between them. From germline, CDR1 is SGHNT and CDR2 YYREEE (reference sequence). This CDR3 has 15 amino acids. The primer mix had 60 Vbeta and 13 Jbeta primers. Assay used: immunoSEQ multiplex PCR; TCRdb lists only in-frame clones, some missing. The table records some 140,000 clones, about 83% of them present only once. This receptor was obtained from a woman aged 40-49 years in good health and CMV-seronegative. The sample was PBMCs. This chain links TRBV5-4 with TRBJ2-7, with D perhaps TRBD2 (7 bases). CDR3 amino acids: CASSLDGGGLFEQYF. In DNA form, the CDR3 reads TGTGCCAGCAGCTTGGATGGCGGGGGCCTTTTCGAGCAGTACTTC.